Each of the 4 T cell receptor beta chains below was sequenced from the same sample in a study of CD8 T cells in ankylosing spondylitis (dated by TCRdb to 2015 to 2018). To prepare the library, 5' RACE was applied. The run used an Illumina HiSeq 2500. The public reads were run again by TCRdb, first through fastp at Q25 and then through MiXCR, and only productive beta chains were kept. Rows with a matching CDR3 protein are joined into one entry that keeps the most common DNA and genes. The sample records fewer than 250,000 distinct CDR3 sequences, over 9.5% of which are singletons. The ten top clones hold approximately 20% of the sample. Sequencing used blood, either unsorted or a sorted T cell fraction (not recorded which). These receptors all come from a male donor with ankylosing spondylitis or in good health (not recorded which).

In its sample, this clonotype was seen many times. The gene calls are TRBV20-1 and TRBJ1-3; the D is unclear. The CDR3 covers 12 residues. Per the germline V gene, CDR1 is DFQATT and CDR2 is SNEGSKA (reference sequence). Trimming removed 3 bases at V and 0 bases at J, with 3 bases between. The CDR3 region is CSASNSGNTIYF. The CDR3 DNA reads TGCAGTGCTAGTAACTCTGGAAACACCATATATTTT.

CDR3 coding DNA: TGTGCCAGCAGCCCGAGGACAGCCTACGAGCAGTACTTC. Residues: CASSPRTAYEQYF. This chain uses TRBV5-6 with TRBJ2-7; D is perhaps TRBD1 (6 bases). The CDR3 loop spans 13 amino acids. Germline V gene lookup returns CDR1 SGHDT and CDR2 YYEEEE. Trimming cost V 4 bases and J 2 bases, with 10 bases left between them.

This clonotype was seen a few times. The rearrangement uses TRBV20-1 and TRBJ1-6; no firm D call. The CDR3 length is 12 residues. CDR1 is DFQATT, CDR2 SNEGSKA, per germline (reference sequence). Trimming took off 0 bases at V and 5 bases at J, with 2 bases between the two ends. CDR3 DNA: TGCAGTGCTAGAGACGATAATTCACCCCTCCACTTT. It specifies CSARDDNSPLHF.

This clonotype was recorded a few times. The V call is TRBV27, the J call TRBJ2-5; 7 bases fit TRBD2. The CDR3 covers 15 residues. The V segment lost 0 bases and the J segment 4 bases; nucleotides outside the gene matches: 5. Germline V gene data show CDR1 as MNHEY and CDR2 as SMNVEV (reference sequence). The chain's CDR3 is CASSLSPSGGETQYF. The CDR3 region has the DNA TGTGCCAGCAGTTTATCACCCTCGGGGGGAGAGACCCAGTACTTC.